This T cell receptor beta chain was sequenced during a study of shared T cell receptors in the human thymus. CDR1 is MNHEY and CDR2 is SVGAGI in the germline V gene. This CDR3 comprises 15 residues. V shed 5 bases and J 3 bases; nucleotides not matched to a gene: 6. Repertoires were generated with immunoSEQ multiplex PCR, while TCRdb's copy carries only in-frame clones and drops some. The sample includes hundreds of thousands of clones, 75% to 90% of them seen just once. This clone was picked up one time. The same data also went into a second study, on human thymus T cells. That study reports: Infants served as donors; they were healthy and Finnish and were having corrective surgery for congenital heart defects. Thymic resections from corrective heart surgery supplied the tissue. The authors found apparently biased V and J gene usage in thymic and blood repertoires. Related studies noted strongly shared thymic repertoires across unrelated people.

Input material: thymocytes. This clonotype was obtained from a girl under three years old with a congenital heart defect. This chain connects TRBV6-5 to TRBJ2-1; 8 bases match TRBD2. CDR3 bases: TGTGCCAGCAGTGGAGGCGGGGGGTTCTACAATGAGCAGTTCTTC. This codes for CASSGGGGFYNEQFF.